This T cell receptor (beta chain) emerged from a study of control samples from healthy donors and cancer patients. The data were produced by immunoSEQ multiplex PCR, yet TCRdb's version contains in-frame clones alone and is incomplete. The sample has about 73,000 clones, under 90% seen once; the top ten hold under 20%. This CDR3 comprises 16 residues. V shed 2 bases and J shed 2 bases, with 10 bases lying between them. Looked up from germline, CDR1 is MNHEY and CDR2 is SVGAGI. The genes are TRBV6-5 and TRBJ2-6; D may be TRBD2 (5 bases). The specimen was PBMCs. This sequence was found in a man in his sixties with lung cancer. The CDR3 DNA is TGTGCCAGCAGTTACGTTGGAGGAGCTGGGGCCAACGTCCTGACTTTC. This codes for CASSYVGGAGANVLTF.